One and the same sample provided the 25 T cell receptor beta chains below, sequenced in a study of cytomegalovirus exposure and HLA in healthy donors. Some clones are missing from TCRdb's copy, which holds only in-frame ones; the method was immunoSEQ multiplex PCR. The sample includes more than 140,000 clones, 85% to 90% seen only once; the top ten take around 3.4%. Sequencing was performed on PBMCs. These receptors came from a woman aged 18-29 years in good health and CMV-seropositive.

The V and J genes are TRBV14 and TRBJ2-7; 10 bases align to TRBD1. The CDR3 is made up of 14 amino acids. The germline V gene encodes CDR1 SGHDN and CDR2 FVKESK. The V and J ends lost 6 bases and 3 bases, in that order; junction bases with no gene match: 5. The CDR3 DNA reads as TGTGCCAGCAGAACGACAGGGGGCGGCTACGAGCAGTACTTC. Its translation is CASRTTGGGYEQYF.

The chain couples TRBV11-3 to TRBJ2-5; 9 bases map to TRBD2. The CDR3 runs 15 residues. CDR1 is SGHNT and CDR2 is YENEEA in the germline V gene. Losses at the gene ends were 5 bases for V and 3 bases for J; bases not matched to a gene: 7. As DNA, the CDR3 is TGTGCCAGCAGCCCCATTAGCGGGAGAAAAGAGACCCAGTACTTC. Protein: CASSPISGRKETQYF.

This rearrangement joins TRBV2 to TRBJ2-1; 13 positions match TRBD2. Germline V gene data show CDR1 as SNHLY and CDR2 as FYNNEI. This CDR3 contains 14 residues. The J segment lost 8 bases and the V segment lost 8 bases, leaving 6 bases of the junction unmatched. In nucleotides, the CDR3 is TGTGCCAGCGTACGACTAGCGGGAGGAGATGAGCAGTTCTTC. Protein product: CASVRLAGGDEQFF.

The J gene is TRBJ1-5, the V gene TRBV15; 7 bases line up with TRBD1. V dropped 0 bases and J dropped 3; count of bases not matched to a gene: 2. CDR3 length: 15 residues. Germline V gene lookup returns CDR1 LNHNV and CDR2 YYDKDF (reference sequence). CDR3 nucleotides: TGTGCCACCAGCAGAGAACAGGGGTCCAATCAGCCCCAGCATTTT. The encoded protein is CATSREQGSNQPQHF.

V is TRBV5-1 and J is TRBJ2-7; 7 positions match TRBD1. V was pared by 4 bases and J by 1 base, with 14 bases of the junction left unmatched. The germline V gene has CDR1 SGHRS and CDR2 YFSETQ. The CDR3 runs 17 residues. As DNA, the CDR3 is TGCGCCAGCAGCCGGGACAGTACTTATGGGAAATCCTACGAGCAGTACTTC. As protein: CASSRDSTYGKSYEQYF.

This chain links TRBV7-9 with TRBJ2-1, with 7 bases aligning to TRBD2. Germline lookup yields CDR1 SEHNR and CDR2 FQNEAQ (reference sequence). Germline trimming cut 6 bases from V and 5 bases from J; bases unmatched to any gene: 10. There are 15 residues in the CDR3. The CDR3 reads CASSRLAQANNEQFF. The DNA for the CDR3 is TGTGCCAGCAGTCGACTAGCCCAGGCCAACAATGAGCAGTTCTTC.

The V call is TRBV7-2, the J call TRBJ2-1; TRBD2 agrees at 9 bases. The CDR3 is 16 amino acids. The V segment lost 5 bases and the J segment 4 bases; nucleotides outside the gene matches: 9. Per germline, CDR1 SGHTA and CDR2 FQGNSA. This chain's CDR3 is CASSPRLSGGYNEQFF. The CDR3 DNA sequence: TGTGCCAGCAGCCCGAGACTTAGCGGGGGATACAATGAGCAGTTCTTC.

In its sample, this clone was seen a few times. V gene TRBV15 combines with J gene TRBJ2-7; 13 nucleotides agree with TRBD2. CDR3 size: 15 residues. Germline loops: CDR1 LNHNV, CDR2 YYDKDF (reference sequence). V lost 3 bases and J lost 7; bases outside the gene matches: 6. CDR3 DNA: TGTGCCACCAGCAGCGGGACTAGCGGGACCCTTGAGCAGTACTTC. Translation gives CATSSGTSGTLEQYF.

The rearrangement links TRBV15 to TRBJ2-3, with TRBD2 matching over 11 bases. V shed 0 bases, J shed 3 bases, and the junction held 2 bases outside the gene matches. Germline lookup yields CDR1 LNHNV and CDR2 YYDKDF (reference sequence). This CDR3 region has 16 residues. CDR3 region: CATSREGLAGTDTQYF. In DNA, the CDR3 is TGTGCCACCAGCAGAGAAGGACTAGCGGGTACAGATACGCAGTATTTT. Using reference TRBV15 and TRBJ2-3 for the parts outside the CDR3, the full variable domain is DAMVIQNPRYQVTQFGKPVTLSCSQTLNHNVMYWYQQKSSQAPKLLFHYYDKDFNNEADTPDNFQSRRPNTSFCFLDIRSPGLGDTAMYLCATSREGLAGTDTQYFGPGTRLTVL.

J is TRBJ1-4 and V is TRBV19; TRBD1 matches 8 bases. J was trimmed by 2 bases and V by 5 bases; bases with no gene match: 7. The CDR3 is 16 residues long. In germline, CDR1 is LNHDA, CDR2 SQIVND (reference sequence). CDR3 in DNA: TGTGCCAGTAGTGCCCAACGACAGGGGACTAATGAAAAACTGTTTTTT. Its protein is CASSAQRQGTNEKLFF.

This clone was detected ten times or more. The V and J genes are TRBV2 and TRBJ1-2, with 8 positions matching TRBD1. V lost 8 bases, J lost 3 bases, and 8 bases stayed unmatched. Germline V lookup: CDR1 SNHLY, CDR2 FYNNEI. This CDR3 is 14 amino acids long. The DNA for the CDR3 is TGTGCCAGCTTGATTCCCAGGGGGCACTATGGCTACACCTTC. This translates into CASLIPRGHYGYTF.

This clone has only a few counts. The CDR3: CASSPSGEGPQHF. DNA for the CDR3: TGTGCCAGCTCACCATCCGGAGAGGGGCCCCAGCATTTT. The rearrangement uses TRBV18 and TRBJ1-5, with D unresolved. Per the germline V gene, CDR1 is KGHSH and CDR2 is LQKENI. Trimming shortened V by 2 bases and J by 9 bases, and 11 bases separated the two germline ends. This CDR3 contains 13 residues.

This chain connects TRBV9 to TRBJ2-1; 7 bases align to TRBD2. CDR1 and CDR2 (germline): SGDLS, YYNGEE. The CDR3 is 12 residues long. V shed 10 bases, J shed 7 bases, and the junction held 8 bases outside the gene matches. The CDR3 bases are TGTGCCGTGGGGCGGGAGATAAATGAGCAGTTCTTC. This encodes CAVGREINEQFF.

The chain carries TRBV19 and TRBJ2-5; maybe TRBD1 (5 bases). The CDR3 is made up of 14 amino acids. Germline-derived CDR1 and CDR2 are LNHDA and SQIVND (reference sequence). V lost 4 bases to trimming and J lost 5 bases, with 14 bases between them. CDR3 sequence (DNA): TGTGCCAGTAGTACCCGGAACAGGATCGAGACCCAGTACTTC. Translating it yields CASSTRNRIETQYF.

The genes are TRBV6-5 and TRBJ1-1; the D is unclear. This CDR3 region has 14 residues. Trimming took off 2 bases at V and 2 bases at J, with 9 bases between the two ends. Germline lookup yields CDR1 MNHEY and CDR2 SVGAGI. The CDR3: CASSYARINTEAFF. CDR3 nucleotides: TGTGCCAGCAGTTACGCCAGGATAAACACTGAAGCTTTCTTT.

V is TRBV19 and J is TRBJ1-3; 7 nucleotides line up with TRBD1. The CDR3 covers 20 residues. V lost 3 bases to trimming and J lost 0 bases; unmatched junction nucleotides: 17. Germline V gene lookup returns CDR1 LNHDA and CDR2 SQIVND (reference sequence). The CDR3 protein is CASSILGWAGTASSGNTIYF. CDR3 bases: TGTGCCAGTAGTATTCTAGGCTGGGCGGGGACAGCATCCTCTGGAAACACCATATATTTT. Drawing the rest from reference TRBV19 and TRBJ1-3, the complete variable domain is DGGITQSPKYLFRKEGQNVTLSCEQNLNHDAMYWYRQDPGQGLRLIYYSQIVNDFQKGDIAEGYSVSREKKESFPLTVTSAQKNPTAFYLCASSILGWAGTASSGNTIYFGEGSWLTVV.

The chain links TRBV4-2 to TRBJ2-7; 10 bases fit TRBD2. Germline CDR1 reads LGHNA; CDR2 reads YNFKEQ. The CDR3 contains 15 residues. After removal of 1 base from V and 4 bases from J, the junction contained 4 bases not matched to a gene. The CDR3 DNA is TGTGCCAGCAGCCAAGTAAATAGCGGGGGGTACGAGCAGTACTTC. It encodes CASSQVNSGGYEQYF.

This clone came up a few times. The chain carries TRBV5-4 and TRBJ1-2, with D unresolved. The V end was cut by 4 bases, the J end by 4 bases, with 17 bases between. This CDR3 has 15 amino acids. Germline CDR1 and CDR2: SGHNT and YYREEE (reference sequence). CDR3 coding DNA: TGTGCCAGCAGCCCCACAGCCCTCTCAAGCTATGGCTACACCTTC. It is translated as CASSPTALSSYGYTF.

CDR3 bases: TGCGCCAGCAGTTGGAGGGCCCGAGCGGGAGTTGCTAATGAGCAGTTCTTC. Translation gives CASSWRARAGVANEQFF. This chain uses TRBV5-1 with TRBJ2-1, with 8 bases aligning to TRBD2. V dropped 5 bases and J dropped 7; count of bases not matched to a gene: 17. The CDR3 has 17 residues. Germline CDR1 is SGHRS and CDR2 is YFSETQ.

The V gene is TRBV11-3, the J gene TRBJ1-2, with 7 nucleotides matching TRBD1. Germline assignment: CDR1 SGHNT and CDR2 YENEEA. Trimming cost V 1 base and J 6 bases; bases outside gene matches: 5. This CDR3 has 14 residues. The CDR3 is CASSLGHDRDGYTF. The DNA for the CDR3 is TGTGCCAGCAGCTTAGGCCACGACAGGGATGGCTACACCTTC.

As for this clone: Other DNA sequences of this sample code for an identical CDR3. The chain carries TRBV30 and TRBJ2-1, with TRBD2 matching 10 bases. This CDR3 has 12 amino acids. J lost 7 bases, V lost 4 bases, and 1 base had no gene match. The germline CDR1 and CDR2 sequences are GTSNPN and SVGIG (reference sequence). The CDR3 DNA sequence: TGTGCCTGGACTAGCGGGAGAAATGAGCAGTTCTTC. Its translation: CAWTSGRNEQFF.

This sequence joins TRBV9 and TRBJ2-1, with 10 nucleotides matching TRBD2. The CDR3 spans 16 residues. Losses at the gene ends were 2 bases for V and 5 bases for J; bases not matched to a gene: 7. The germline V gene has CDR1 SGDLS and CDR2 YYNGEE. DNA for the CDR3: TGTGCCAGCAGCGTTTTCCCTCTAGCGGGAGACAATGAGCAGTTCTTC. It translates to CASSVFPLAGDNEQFF.

The sample holds one count of this clone. This chain uses TRBV29-1 with TRBJ2-4, with 11 bases fitting TRBD2. CDR1 and CDR2 from the germline V gene are SQVTM and ANQGSEA. The V segment lost 4 bases and the J segment 7 bases; nucleotides outside the gene matches: 0. The CDR3 runs to 12 residues. The CDR3 sequence: CSVGLAGNIQYF. CDR3 nucleotides: TGCAGCGTTGGACTAGCGGGGAACATTCAGTACTTC.

This clone appeared once. V is TRBV5-1 and J is TRBJ2-5; 11 nucleotides agree with TRBD1. This CDR3 has 14 amino acids. Per the germline V gene, CDR1 is SGHRS and CDR2 is YFSETQ. With 4 bases clipped from V and 5 bases from J, the junction kept 4 bases outside the gene matches. The CDR3 spells CASSPGDRGETQYF. The CDR3 DNA sequence: TGCGCCAGCAGCCCGGGGGACAGGGGGGAGACCCAGTACTTC. Filled out from reference TRBV5-1 and TRBJ2-5, the complete variable domain reads KAGVTQTPRYLIKTRGQQVTLSCSPISGHRSVSWYQQTPGQGLQFLFEYFSETQRNKGNFPGRFSGRQFSNSRSEMNVSTLELGDSALYLCASSPGDRGETQYFGPGTRLLVL.

This chain connects TRBV30 to TRBJ1-4; 7 nucleotides agree with TRBD1. The V and J ends lost 2 bases and 7 bases, in that order; junction bases with no gene match: 7. The CDR3 is 14 residues long. Germline lookup yields CDR1 GTSNPN and CDR2 SVGIG (reference sequence). Here the CDR3 DNA reads TGTGCCTGGAGTTTGGGACAGACGACTGAAAAACTGTTTTTT. Amino acids: CAWSLGQTTEKLFF.